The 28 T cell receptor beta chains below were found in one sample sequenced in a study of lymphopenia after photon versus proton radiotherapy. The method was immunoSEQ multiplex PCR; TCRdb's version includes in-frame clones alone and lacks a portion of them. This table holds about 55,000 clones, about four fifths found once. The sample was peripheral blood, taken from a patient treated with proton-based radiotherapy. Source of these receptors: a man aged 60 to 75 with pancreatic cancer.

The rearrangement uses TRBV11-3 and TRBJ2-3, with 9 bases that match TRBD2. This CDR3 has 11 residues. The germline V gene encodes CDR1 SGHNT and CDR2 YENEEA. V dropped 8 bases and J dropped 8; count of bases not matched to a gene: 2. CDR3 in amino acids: CASAGGATQYF. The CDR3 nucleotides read TGTGCCAGCGCGGGGGGGGCTACGCAGTATTTT.

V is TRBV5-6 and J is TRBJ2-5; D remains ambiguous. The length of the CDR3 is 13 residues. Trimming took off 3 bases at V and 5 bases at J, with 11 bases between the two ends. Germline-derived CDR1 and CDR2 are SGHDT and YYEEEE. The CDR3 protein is CASSSGRWETQYF. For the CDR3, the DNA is TGTGCCAGCAGCTCTGGACGGTGGGAGACCCAGTACTTC. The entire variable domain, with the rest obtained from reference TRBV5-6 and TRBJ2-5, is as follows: DAGVTQSPTHLIKTRGQQVTLRCSPKSGHDTVSWYQQALGQGPQFIFQYYEEEERQRGNFPDRFSGHQFPNYSSELNVNALLLGDSALYLCASSSGRWETQYFGPGTRLLVL.

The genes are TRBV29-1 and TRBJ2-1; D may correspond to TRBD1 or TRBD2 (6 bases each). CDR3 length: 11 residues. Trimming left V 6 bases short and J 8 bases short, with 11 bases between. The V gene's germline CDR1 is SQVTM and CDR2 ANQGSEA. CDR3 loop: CSVGGGHEQFF. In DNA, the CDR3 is TGCAGCGTCGGAGGGGGGCATGAGCAGTTCTTC.

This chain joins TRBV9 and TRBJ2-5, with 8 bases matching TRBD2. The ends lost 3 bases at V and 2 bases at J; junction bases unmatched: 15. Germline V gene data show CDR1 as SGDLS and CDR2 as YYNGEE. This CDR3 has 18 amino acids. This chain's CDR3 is CASSADFTGGPYQETQYF. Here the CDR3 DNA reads TGTGCCAGCAGCGCCGACTTTACGGGAGGGCCCTATCAAGAGACCCAGTACTTC.

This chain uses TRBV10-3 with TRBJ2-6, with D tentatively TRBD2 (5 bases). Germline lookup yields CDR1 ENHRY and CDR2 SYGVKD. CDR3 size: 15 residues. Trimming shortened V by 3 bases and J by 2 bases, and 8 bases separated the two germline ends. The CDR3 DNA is TGTGCCATCAGTGACGAGGGTCCTGGGGCCAACGTCCTGACTTTC. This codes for CAISDEGPGANVLTF.

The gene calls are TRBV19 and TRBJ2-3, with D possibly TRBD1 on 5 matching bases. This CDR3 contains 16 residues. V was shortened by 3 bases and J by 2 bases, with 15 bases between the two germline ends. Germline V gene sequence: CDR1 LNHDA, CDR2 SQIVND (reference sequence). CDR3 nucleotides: TGTGCCAGTAGTATGGTCGGCAGGGCCTCCACAGATACGCAGTATTTT. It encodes CASSMVGRASTDTQYF.

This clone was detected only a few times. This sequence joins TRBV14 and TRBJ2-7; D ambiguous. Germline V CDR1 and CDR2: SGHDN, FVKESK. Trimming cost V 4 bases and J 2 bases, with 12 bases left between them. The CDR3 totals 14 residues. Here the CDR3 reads CASSPYGRPYEQYF. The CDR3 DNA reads TGTGCCAGCAGCCCCTATGGCAGGCCCTACGAGCAGTACTTC. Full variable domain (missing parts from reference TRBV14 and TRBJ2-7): EAGVTQFPSHSVIEKGQTVTLRCDPISGHDNLYWYRRVMGKEIKFLLHFVKESKQDESGMPNNRFLAERTGGTYSTLKVQPAELEDSGVYFCASSPYGRPYEQYFGPGTRLTVT.

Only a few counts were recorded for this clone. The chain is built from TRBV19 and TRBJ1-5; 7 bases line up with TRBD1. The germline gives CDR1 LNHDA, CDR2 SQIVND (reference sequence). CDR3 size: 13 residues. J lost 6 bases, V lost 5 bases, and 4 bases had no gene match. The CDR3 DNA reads TGTGCCAGTAGTGCGACAGGGAGTCAGCCCCAGCATTTT. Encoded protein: CASSATGSQPQHF.

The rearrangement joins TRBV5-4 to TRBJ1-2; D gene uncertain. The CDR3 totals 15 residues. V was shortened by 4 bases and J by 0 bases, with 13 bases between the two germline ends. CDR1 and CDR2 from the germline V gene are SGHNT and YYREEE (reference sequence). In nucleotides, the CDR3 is TGTGCCAGCAGCCGCAATAGGGTTGCTAACTATGGCTACACCTTC. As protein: CASSRNRVANYGYTF.

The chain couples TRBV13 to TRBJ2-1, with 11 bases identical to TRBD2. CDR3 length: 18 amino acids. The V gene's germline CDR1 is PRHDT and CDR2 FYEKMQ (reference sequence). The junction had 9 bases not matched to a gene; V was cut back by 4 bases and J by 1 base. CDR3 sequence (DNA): TGTGCCAGCAGCTGGACTAGCGGGCTTGAGACGTCCTACAATGAGCAGTTCTTC. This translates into CASSWTSGLETSYNEQFF.

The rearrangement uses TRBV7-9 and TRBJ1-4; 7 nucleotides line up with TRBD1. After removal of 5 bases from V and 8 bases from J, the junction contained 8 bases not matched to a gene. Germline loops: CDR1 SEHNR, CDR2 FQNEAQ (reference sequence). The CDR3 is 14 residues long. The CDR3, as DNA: TGTGCCAGCAGCCTTGGAGGGGGCCGGGAAAAACTGTTTTTT. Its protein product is CASSLGGGREKLFF.

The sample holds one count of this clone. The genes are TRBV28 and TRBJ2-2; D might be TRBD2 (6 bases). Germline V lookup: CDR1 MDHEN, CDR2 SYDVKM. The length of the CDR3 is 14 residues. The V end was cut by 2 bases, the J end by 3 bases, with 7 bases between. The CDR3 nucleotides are TGTGCCAGCAGTTTAGGGGGGTACACCGGGGAGCTGTTTTTT. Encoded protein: CASSLGGYTGELFF.

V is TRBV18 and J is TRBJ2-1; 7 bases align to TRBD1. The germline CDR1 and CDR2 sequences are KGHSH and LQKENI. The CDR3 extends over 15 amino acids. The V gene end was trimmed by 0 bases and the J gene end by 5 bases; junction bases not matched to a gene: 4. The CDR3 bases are TGTGCCAGCTCACCACCAAACAGGGGCCACAATGAGCAGTTCTTC. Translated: CASSPPNRGHNEQFF.

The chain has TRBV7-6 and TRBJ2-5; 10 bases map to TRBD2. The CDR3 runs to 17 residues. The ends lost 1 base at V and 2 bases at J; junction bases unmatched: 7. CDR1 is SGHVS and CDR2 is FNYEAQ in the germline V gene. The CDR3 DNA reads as TGTGCCAGCAGCTTAGTGCCTAGCGGGAGTCAGCAAGAGACCCAGTACTTC. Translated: CASSLVPSGSQQETQYF.

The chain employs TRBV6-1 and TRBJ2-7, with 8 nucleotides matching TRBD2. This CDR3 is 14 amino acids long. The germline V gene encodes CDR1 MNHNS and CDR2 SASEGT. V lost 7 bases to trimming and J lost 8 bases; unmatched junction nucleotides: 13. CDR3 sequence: CASTPAAGVNKQYF. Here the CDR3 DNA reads TGTGCCAGCACCCCCGCAGCGGGAGTCAACAAGCAGTACTTC.

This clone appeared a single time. This CDR3 is CASRTSVDTQYF. In DNA form, the CDR3 reads TGTGCCAGCAGGACTAGCGTTGATACGCAGTATTTT. J is TRBJ2-3 and V is TRBV11-3, with TRBD2 matching 8 bases. Unmatched junction bases numbered 2, after V lost 6 bases and J lost 6 bases. The CDR3 is 12 amino acids. Looked up from germline, CDR1 is SGHNT and CDR2 is YENEEA.

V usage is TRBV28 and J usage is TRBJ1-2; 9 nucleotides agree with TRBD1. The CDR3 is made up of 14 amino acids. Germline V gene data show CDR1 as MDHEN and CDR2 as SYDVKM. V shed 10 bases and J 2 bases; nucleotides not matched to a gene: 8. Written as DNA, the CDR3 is TGTGCCATCCAATACACAGGGGGCAACTATGGCTACACCTTC. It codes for CAIQYTGGNYGYTF.

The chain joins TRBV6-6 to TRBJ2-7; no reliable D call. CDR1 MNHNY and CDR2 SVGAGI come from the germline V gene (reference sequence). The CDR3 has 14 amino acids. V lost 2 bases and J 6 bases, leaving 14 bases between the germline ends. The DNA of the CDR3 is TGTGCCAGCAGTTACAGGCTAGGTTTAGGCGAGCAGTACTTC. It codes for CASSYRLGLGEQYF.

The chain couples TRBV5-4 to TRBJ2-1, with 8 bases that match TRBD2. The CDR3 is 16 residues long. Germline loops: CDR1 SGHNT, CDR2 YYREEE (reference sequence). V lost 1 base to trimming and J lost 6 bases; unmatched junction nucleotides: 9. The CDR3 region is CASSLRSGSGLNEQFF. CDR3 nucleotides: TGTGCCAGCAGCTTGAGAAGCGGGAGTGGGCTCAATGAGCAGTTCTTC.

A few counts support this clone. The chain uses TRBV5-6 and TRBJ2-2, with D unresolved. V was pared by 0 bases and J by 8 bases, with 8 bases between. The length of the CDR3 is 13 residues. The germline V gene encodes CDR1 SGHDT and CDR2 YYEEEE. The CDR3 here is CASSLERRGELFF. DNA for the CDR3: TGTGCCAGCAGCTTGGAGAGGCGGGGGGAGCTGTTTTTT.

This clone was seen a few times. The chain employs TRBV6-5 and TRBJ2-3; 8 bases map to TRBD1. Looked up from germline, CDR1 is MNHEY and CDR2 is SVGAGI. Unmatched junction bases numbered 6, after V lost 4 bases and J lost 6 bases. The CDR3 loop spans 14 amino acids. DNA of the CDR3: TGTGCCAGCAGTTGGGGACAGGCGGGTGATACGCAGTATTTT. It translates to CASSWGQAGDTQYF.

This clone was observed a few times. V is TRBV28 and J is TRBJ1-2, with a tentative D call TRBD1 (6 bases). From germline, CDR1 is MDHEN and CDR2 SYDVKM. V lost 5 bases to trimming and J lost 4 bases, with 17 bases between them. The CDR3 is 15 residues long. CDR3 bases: TGTGCCAGCAGTCCCCCCTACAGGGTAGCCTATGGCTACACCTTC. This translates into CASSPPYRVAYGYTF.

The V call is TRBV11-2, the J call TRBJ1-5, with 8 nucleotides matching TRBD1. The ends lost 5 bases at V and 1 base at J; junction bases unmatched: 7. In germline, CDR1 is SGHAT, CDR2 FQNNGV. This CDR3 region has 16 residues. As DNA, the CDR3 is TGTGCCAGCAGCCCCCGGACAGGGTTGAGCAATCAGCCCCAGCATTTT. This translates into CASSPRTGLSNQPQHF. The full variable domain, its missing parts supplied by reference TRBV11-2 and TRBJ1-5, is EAGVAQSPRYKIIEKRQSVAFWCNPISGHATLYWYQQILGQGPKLLIQFQNNGVVDDSQLPKDRFSAERLKGVDSTLKIQPAKLEDSAVYLCASSPRTGLSNQPQHFGDGTRLSIL.

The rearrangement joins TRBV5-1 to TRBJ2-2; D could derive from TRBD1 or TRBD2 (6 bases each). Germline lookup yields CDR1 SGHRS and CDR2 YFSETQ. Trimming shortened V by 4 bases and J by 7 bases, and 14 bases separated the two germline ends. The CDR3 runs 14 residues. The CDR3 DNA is TGCGCCAGCAGCCCAATACAGGGAGGCGGGGAGCTGTTTTTT. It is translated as CASSPIQGGGELFF.

The CDR3 DNA reads as TGTGCCAGCAGTTACGATACGGGCTCCTACGAGCAGTACTTC. It translates to CASSYDTGSYEQYF. The genes are TRBV6-6 and TRBJ2-7; D unclear. This CDR3 region has 14 residues. CDR1 is MNHNY, CDR2 SVGAGI, per germline (reference sequence). Trimming left V 2 bases short and J 0 bases short, with 8 bases between.

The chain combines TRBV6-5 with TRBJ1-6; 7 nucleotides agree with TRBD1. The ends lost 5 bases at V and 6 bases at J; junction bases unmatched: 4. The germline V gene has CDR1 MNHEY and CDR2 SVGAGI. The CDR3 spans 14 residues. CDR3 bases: TGTGCCAGCAGTCGCAACAGGGGTAATTCACCCCTCCACTTT. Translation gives CASSRNRGNSPLHF.

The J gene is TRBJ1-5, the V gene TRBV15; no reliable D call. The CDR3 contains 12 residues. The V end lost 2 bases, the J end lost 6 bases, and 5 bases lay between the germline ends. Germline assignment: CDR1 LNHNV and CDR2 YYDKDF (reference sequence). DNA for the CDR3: TGTGCCACCAGCAGATACGGTCAGCCCCAGCATTTT. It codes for CATSRYGQPQHF. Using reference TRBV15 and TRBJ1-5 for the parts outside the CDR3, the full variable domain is DAMVIQNPRYQVTQFGKPVTLSCSQTLNHNVMYWYQQKSSQAPKLLFHYYDKDFNNEADTPDNFQSRRPNTSFCFLDIRSPGLGDTAMYLCATSRYGQPQHFGDGTRLSIL.

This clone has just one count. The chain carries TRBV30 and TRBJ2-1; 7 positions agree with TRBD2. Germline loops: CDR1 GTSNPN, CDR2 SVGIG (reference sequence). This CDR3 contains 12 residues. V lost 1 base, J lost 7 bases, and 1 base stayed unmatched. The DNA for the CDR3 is TGTGCCTGGAGTGGGGGAGGGAATGAGCAGTTCTTC. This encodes CAWSGGGNEQFF.